A single sample gave rise to the 10 T cell receptor beta chains below, sequenced in a study of spatial heterogeneity in lung cancer. The time point here: sample taken at primary tumor resection. Unsorted whole RNA samples from tumor, nontumor lung or frozen PBMC were sequenced. From the 5' RACE reads, TCRdb called clonotypes with MiXCR, one entry per CDR3 protein. The table lists around 89,000 distinct CDR3 sequences, about 12% of them singletons. Sequences were derived from PBMCs, sampled at surgery. The receptors shown here come from a male donor with early-stage non-small cell lung cancer.

This clonotype showed up just a few times. The chain recombines TRBV20-1 with TRBJ2-2; no definite D call. The V end was cut by 3 bases, the J end by 0 bases, with 8 bases between. The germline CDR1 and CDR2 sequences are DFQATT and SNEGSKA (reference sequence). This CDR3 region has 14 residues. CDR3: CSASRLPNTGELFF. As DNA, the CDR3 is TGCAGTGCTAGTAGGCTACCGAACACCGGGGAGCTGTTTTTT.

The rearrangement uses TRBV29-1 and TRBJ2-7, with D perhaps matching TRBD2 (7 bases). From germline, CDR1 is SQVTM and CDR2 ANQGSEA. The CDR3 totals 13 residues. V was clipped by 6 bases and J by 4 bases, with 16 bases between them. The CDR3 coding sequence is TGCAGCGTGACACATGGGGGGGCTTACGAGCAGTACTTC. The encoded protein is CSVTHGGAYEQYF.

This clonotype has at least ten counts. This chain joins TRBV9 and TRBJ1-6; TRBD1 matches 10 bases. This CDR3 spans 15 amino acids. With V trimmed by 3 bases and J by 8 bases, 5 bases remained unmatched. Germline V lookup: CDR1 SGDLS, CDR2 YYNGEE. The CDR3 DNA is TGTGCCAGCAGCGCGACAGGGGGCGCGGATTCACCCCTCCACTTT. Translated: CASSATGGADSPLHF.

The rearrangement links TRBV12-3 or TRBV12-4 to TRBJ2-2; D unresolved. Trimming shortened V by 2 bases and J by 0 bases, and 7 bases separated the two germline ends. The CDR3 has 15 amino acids. The chain's CDR3 is CASSLNAANTGELFF. The CDR3 nucleotides read TGTGCCAGCAGTTTAAATGCAGCGAACACCGGGGAGCTGTTTTTT.

The CDR3 loop reads CSVVLGQGNGGYTF. The CDR3, as DNA: TGCAGTGTCGTCCTGGGACAGGGGAACGGGGGCTACACCTTC. The chain employs TRBV20-1 and TRBJ1-2, with 10 bases fitting TRBD1. CDR1 and CDR2 (germline): DFQATT, SNEGSKA (reference sequence). The V and J ends lost 7 bases and 8 bases, in that order; junction bases with no gene match: 13. The CDR3 totals 14 residues.

The chain links TRBV3-1 to TRBJ2-5, with 10 nucleotides matching TRBD2. J gave up 2 bases and V 6 bases, and 3 bases lay outside the gene matches. Germline CDR1 is LGHDT and CDR2 is YNNKEL (reference sequence). The CDR3 sequence is 14 residues long. The CDR3 sequence: CASRLAGMQETQYF. CDR3 DNA sequence: TGTGCCAGCAGACTAGCGGGGATGCAAGAGACCCAGTACTTC.

Points on this clonotype: The junction departs from the called germline gene at one end, perhaps through a read error. This chain joins TRBV7-9 and TRBJ2-6; D is possibly TRBD1 (5 bases). Germline CDR1 is SEHNR and CDR2 is FQNEAQ (reference sequence). The CDR3 sequence is 13 residues long. CDR3 region: CASSIPGANILTF. The CDR3 DNA reads TGTGCCAGCAGTATCCCTGGGGCCAACATCCTGACTTTC.

This clonotype was seen many times. This chain joins TRBV27 and TRBJ1-5; D unresolved. V was clipped by 5 bases and J by 6 bases, with 14 bases between them. This CDR3 spans 14 amino acids. Germline V gives CDR1 MNHEY, CDR2 SMNVEV (reference sequence). This CDR3 reads CASSRAAVGQPQHF. The CDR3, as DNA: TGTGCCAGCAGTAGGGCGGCCGTCGGTCAGCCCCAGCATTTT.

This clonotype was found a few times. This chain joins TRBV24-1 and TRBJ2-1; D may match TRBD1 or TRBD2 (5 bases each). The V end was cut by 4 bases, the J end by 3 bases, with 15 bases between. The CDR3 has 16 amino acids. Germline V CDR1 and CDR2: KGHDR, SFDVKD. The CDR3 is CATSDPGLRGYNEQFF. CDR3 coding DNA: TGTGCCACCAGTGACCCTGGTTTGAGGGGCTACAATGAGCAGTTCTTC.

Only a few counts were recorded for this clonotype. V gene TRBV12-3 or TRBV12-4 combines with J gene TRBJ2-2; 8 nucleotides align to TRBD2. CDR3 length equals 15 residues. V trimming: 5 bases; J trimming: 7 bases; junction bases outside the gene matches: 9. Here the CDR3 DNA reads TGTGCCAGCAGTCTCAGCGGGGGCGCCAGCGGGGAGCTGTTTTTT. Protein sequence: CASSLSGGASGELFF.